This T cell receptor beta chain was profiled in a study of CD8 T cells in ankylosing spondylitis. Losses at the gene ends were 5 bases for V and 4 bases for J; bases not matched to a gene: 3. CDR1 and CDR2 from the germline V gene are SGHTA and FQGNSA. The CDR3 is 15 residues long. Via MiXCR, TCRdb re-called the 5' RACE reads, giving one row per CDR3 protein. Here the sample spans some 29,000 distinct CDR3 sequences, around 6.7% being singletons. In this sample, this clonotype turned up a few times. The origin of this receptor is a male donor with ankylosing spondylitis or in good health (not recorded which). Material for sequencing was blood, either unsorted or a sorted T cell fraction (not recorded which). The V and J genes are TRBV7-2 and TRBJ2-1; TRBD2 matches at 12 bases. This CDR3 is CASSQTSGRYNEQFF. CDR3 bases: TGTGCCAGCAGCCAAACTAGCGGGAGGTACAATGAGCAGTTCTTC.